The entry below gives a single T cell receptor beta chain sequence along with its context. Treatment here: around 19 received Ad26.COV2.S at low or high dose, single or two shots; about five received placebo; per-sample allocation not given. Sample collection was performed on day 63 after the first vaccine or placebo injection. Donation came from an adult in Boston who was aged 18-55 years. This sample was taken from a study of Ad26.COV2.S vaccination and SARS-CoV-2 variants. Sequenced by immunoSEQ multiplex PCR; TCRdb stores in-frame clones only, minus some. The sample shows about 250,000 clones, more than 70% of them seen only once. V dropped 7 bases and J dropped 7; count of bases not matched to a gene: 13. This CDR3 has 15 amino acids. The V gene's germline CDR1 is ENHRY and CDR2 SYGVKD.

The gene calls are TRBV10-3 and TRBJ1-2; TRBD1 aligns across 9 bases. The TCR comes from a person between 18 and 60 years old who received the Ad26.COV2.S COVID-19 vaccine or a placebo. Specimen: peripheral blood, collected in a trial of Ad26.COV2.S vaccine versus placebo. CDR3 loop: CAITGTGIPLGGYTF. DNA of the CDR3: TGTGCCATCACCGGGACAGGGATACCTCTGGGTGGCTACACCTTC.